Listed here are 5 T cell receptor beta chains from one sample, sequenced in a study of post-analysis software for immune sequencing data. Study-level results: In patients, TRBV5-6, TRBV5-1 and TRBV20-1 belonged to several TRBV segments found more frequently than in controls.

Every TCR beta cDNA library bore unique molecular identifiers. In TCRdb, the PCR reads were re-called with MiXCR into one record per CDR3 protein. The data contain fewer than 900,000 distinct CDR3 sequences, roughly 46% of them singletons. These receptors lack a known antigen. Sequenced input: blood. The source of these receptors is a girl aged 10 to 17 with multiple sclerosis.

With regard to this clonotype: The DNA is omitted, as the CDR3 cannot be located on it reliably, and the CDR3 follows TCRdb's listing. The rearrangement joins TRBV20-1 to TRBJ1-6; TRBD1, the table's D call, was not compared with the DNA. Germline-derived CDR1 and CDR2 are DFQATT and SNEGSKA (reference sequence). The CDR3 extends over 22 residues, inclusive of both ends. The CDR3 loop reads CSARDTGYNEQFFGTGVSPLHF.

This clonotype has only a few counts. The chain links TRBV7-9 to TRBJ2-7; 10 nucleotides match TRBD1. Germline V CDR1 and CDR2: SEHNR, FQNEAQ (reference sequence). CDR3 length: 15 amino acids. V was clipped by 4 bases and J by 6 bases; unmatched bases: 9. Here the CDR3 DNA reads TGTGCCAGCAGCTACGGACAGGGGGTATTGCGCGAGCAGTACTTC. This encodes CASSYGQGVLREQYF.

This sequence joins TRBV20-1 and TRBJ2-7; D may correspond to TRBD1 or TRBD2 (6 bases each). Germline V gives CDR1 DFQATT, CDR2 SNEGSKA (reference sequence). The CDR3 has 14 amino acids. V was shortened by 6 bases and J by 0 bases, with 15 bases between the two germline ends. DNA of the CDR3: TGCAGTGCGGAGGGACAAATGAGCTCCTACGAGCAGTACTTC. Its translation is CSAEGQMSSYEQYF.

This clonotype was seen a handful of times. The CDR3 is CSARPPGTDYNEQFF. The CDR3 DNA is TGCAGTGCTAGACCACCCGGGACCGATTACAATGAGCAGTTCTTC. This rearrangement joins TRBV20-1 to TRBJ2-1, with D tentatively TRBD1 or TRBD2 (5 bases each). V gave up 2 bases and J gave up 4 bases, with 15 bases separating them. Germline CDR1 and CDR2: DFQATT and SNEGSKA (reference sequence). The CDR3 has 15 residues.

The chain uses TRBV7-2 and TRBJ2-4; TRBD1 aligns across 9 bases. The DNA end lines up better with TRBJ2-7; the J call may be wrong. The V gene's germline CDR1 is SGHTA and CDR2 FQGNSA. The CDR3 contains 13 residues. In nucleotides, the CDR3 is TGTGCCAGCAAAGGGACAGGGACCTACGAGCAGTACTTC. Translated, it gives CASKGTGTYEQYF.